A selection of T cell receptor beta chains follows, all from one sample in a study of identical twins. TCRdb reanalysed the 5' RACE reads using MiXCR and keeps one entry per CDR3 protein. The top ten hold more than 0.75% of the sample, which has around 680,000 distinct CDR3 sequences, over 8.5% seen once. A further study also used this sample, focusing on yellow fever vaccine responses in identical twins.

The sequencing input was PBMCs. These receptor sequences come from a woman aged 18 to 35 in good health. Both conserved end residues are part of each CDR3. The order of the fields is V gene, J gene, D gene, clone size, CDR3 protein, CDR3 DNA. A D gene is named only where the DNA matches it firmly. The size field is filled for only some rows; it gives once, few, many or a size class.

v_call: TRBV7-9; j_call: TRBJ2-3; d_call: -; clone_size: few; cdr3_aa: CASSLGAGIRDTQYF; cdr3_nt: TGTGCCAGCAGCTTGGGTGCTGGGATCAGGGATACGCAGTATTTT
v_call: TRBV4-1; j_call: TRBJ2-5; d_call: -; clone_size: -; cdr3_aa: CASSLGPLGETQYF; cdr3_nt: TGCGCCAGCAGCTTAGGACCCCTCGGAGAGACCCAGTACTTC
v_call: TRBV28; j_call: TRBJ2-1; d_call: -; clone_size: -; cdr3_aa: CASSLRDNLQGQFF; cdr3_nt: TGTGCCAGCAGTTTAAGGGACAACCTACAAGGGCAGTTCTTC
v_call: TRBV9; j_call: TRBJ2-3; d_call: TRBD2; clone_size: -; cdr3_aa: CASSGTSGAGTDTQYF; cdr3_nt: TGTGCCAGCAGCGGAACTAGCGGGGCTGGAACAGATACGCAGTATTTT
v_call: TRBV11-2; j_call: TRBJ2-3; d_call: TRBD2; clone_size: -; cdr3_aa: CASSTSGGAVDTQYF; cdr3_nt: TGTGCCAGCAGCACTAGCGGGGGGGCTGTGGATACGCAGTATTTT
v_call: TRBV29-1; j_call: TRBJ1-6; d_call: -; clone_size: few; cdr3_aa: CSVGAANSPLHF; cdr3_nt: TGCAGCGTTGGGGCAGCAAATTCACCCCTCCACTTT
v_call: TRBV6-1; j_call: TRBJ2-7; d_call: TRBD1; clone_size: few; cdr3_aa: CASSRPGTGGVYEQYF; cdr3_nt: TGTGCCAGCAGTCGACCCGGGACAGGGGGCGTCTACGAGCAGTACTTC
v_call: TRBV5-1; j_call: TRBJ2-7; d_call: -; clone_size: -; cdr3_aa: CASSPAAGEEQYF; cdr3_nt: TGCGCCAGCAGTCCCGCGGCAGGGGAAGAGCAGTACTTC
v_call: TRBV11-1; j_call: TRBJ2-7; d_call: TRBD1; clone_size: few; cdr3_aa: CASSLRAVGTGMRGAPYEQYF; cdr3_nt: TGTGCCAGCAGCTTAAGGGCCGTTGGGACAGGGATGAGGGGGGCCCCCTACGAGCAGTACTTC
v_call: TRBV5-1; j_call: TRBJ2-3; d_call: -; clone_size: many; cdr3_aa: CASSLMEDTQYF; cdr3_nt: TGCGCCAGCAGCTTAATGGAAGATACGCAGTATTTT
v_call: TRBV5-6; j_call: TRBJ2-7; d_call: -; clone_size: few; cdr3_aa: CASSLAMGEQYF; cdr3_nt: TGTGCCAGCAGCTTGGCGATGGGAGAGCAGTACTTC
v_call: TRBV6-2/TRBV6-3; j_call: TRBJ2-2; d_call: TRBD2; clone_size: many; cdr3_aa: CASSYSTSGSGELFF; cdr3_nt: TGTGCCAGCAGTTATTCGACTAGCGGGAGCGGGGAGCTGTTTTTT
v_call: TRBV5-1; j_call: TRBJ2-5; d_call: -; clone_size: many; cdr3_aa: CASSYGKETQYF; cdr3_nt: TGCGCCAGCAGCTACGGGAAAGAGACCCAGTACTTC
v_call: TRBV28; j_call: TRBJ2-7; d_call: -; clone_size: -; cdr3_aa: CASTEGGTYEQYF; cdr3_nt: TGTGCCAGCACCGAGGGGGGGACCTACGAGCAGTACTTC
v_call: TRBV20-1; j_call: TRBJ2-3; d_call: -; clone_size: many; cdr3_aa: CSAPLNWATDTQYF; cdr3_nt: TGCAGTGCTCCACTGAATTGGGCCACAGATACGCAGTATTTT
v_call: TRBV24-1; j_call: TRBJ1-2; d_call: -; clone_size: many; cdr3_aa: CATSDERSYGYTF; cdr3_nt: TGTGCCACCAGTGACGAGAGGAGCTATGGCTACACCTTC
v_call: TRBV5-6; j_call: TRBJ2-3; d_call: -; clone_size: few; cdr3_aa: CASSFLSGDTQYF; cdr3_nt: TGTGCCAGCAGCTTTTTGTCTGGAGATACGCAGTATTTT
v_call: TRBV12-3/TRBV12-4; j_call: TRBJ1-2; d_call: -; clone_size: -; cdr3_aa: CASSFAAGYTF; cdr3_nt: TGTGCCAGCAGTTTCGCAGCTGGCTACACCTTC
v_call: TRBV6-2/TRBV6-3; j_call: TRBJ2-1; d_call: TRBD2; clone_size: many; cdr3_aa: CASSYPRPGGYNEQFF; cdr3_nt: TGTGCCAGCAGTTACCCCCGTCCCGGGGGGTACAATGAGCAGTTCTTC
v_call: TRBV2; j_call: TRBJ2-3; d_call: -; clone_size: many; cdr3_aa: CASKPRRGARRLPSPDTQYF; cdr3_nt: TGTGCCAGCAAGCCCCGGAGGGGGGCTCGACGGCTACCGTCCCCAGATACGCAGTATTTT
v_call: TRBV30; j_call: TRBJ2-7; d_call: -; clone_size: once; cdr3_aa: CAWRGGSAEQYF; cdr3_nt: TGTGCCTGGAGGGGGGGTTCTGCCGAGCAGTACTTC
v_call: TRBV18; j_call: TRBJ2-3; d_call: -; clone_size: -; cdr3_aa: CASSPDEEGTDTQYF; cdr3_nt: TGTGCCAGCTCACCGGACGAGGAGGGGACAGATACGCAGTATTTT
v_call: TRBV10-3; j_call: TRBJ1-5; d_call: TRBD1; clone_size: few; cdr3_aa: CAISGTGSNQPQHF; cdr3_nt: TGTGCCATCAGTGGGACAGGGAGCAATCAGCCCCAGCATTTT
v_call: TRBV20-1; j_call: TRBJ2-1; d_call: TRBD2; clone_size: few; cdr3_aa: CSARDSGEDYNEQFF; cdr3_nt: TGCAGTGCTAGAGATAGCGGGGAGGACTACAATGAGCAGTTCTTC
v_call: TRBV11-2; j_call: TRBJ2-7; d_call: TRBD2; clone_size: few; cdr3_aa: CASSLRGAGGAYEQYF; cdr3_nt: TGTGCCAGCAGCTTAAGGGGGGCGGGGGGTGCCTACGAGCAGTACTTC
v_call: TRBV4-2; j_call: TRBJ1-2; d_call: -; clone_size: few; cdr3_aa: CASSQESASGYTF; cdr3_nt: TGTGCCAGCAGCCAAGAATCAGCTTCTGGCTACACCTTC
v_call: TRBV7-9; j_call: TRBJ2-1; d_call: -; clone_size: few; cdr3_aa: CASSSVVLADYNEQFF; cdr3_nt: TGTGCCAGCAGCTCAGTTGTGTTAGCGGATTACAATGAGCAGTTCTTC
v_call: TRBV3-1; j_call: TRBJ2-3; d_call: -; clone_size: many; cdr3_aa: CASSQAGWGLGVTDTQYF; cdr3_nt: TGTGCCAGCAGCCAAGCGGGGTGGGGGCTTGGGGTCACAGATACGCAGTATTTT
v_call: TRBV5-1; j_call: TRBJ1-1; d_call: -; clone_size: few; cdr3_aa: CASSLSSEVAFF; cdr3_nt: TGCGCCAGCAGCTTGAGCTCAGAGGTAGCTTTCTTT
v_call: TRBV10-1; j_call: TRBJ2-1; d_call: TRBD1; clone_size: many; cdr3_aa: CASSTGEGTYNEQFF; cdr3_nt: TGCGCCAGCAGCACAGGGGAAGGAACCTACAATGAGCAGTTCTTC
v_call: TRBV28; j_call: TRBJ2-1; d_call: TRBD2; clone_size: many; cdr3_aa: CASSLSPSGYNEQFF; cdr3_nt: TGTGCCAGCAGTTTATCCCCTAGCGGGTACAATGAGCAGTTCTTC
v_call: TRBV18; j_call: TRBJ1-1; d_call: -; clone_size: few; cdr3_aa: CASSPSVSTEAFF; cdr3_nt: TGTGCCAGCTCACCGTCGGTAAGCACTGAAGCTTTCTTT
v_call: TRBV5-6; j_call: TRBJ2-5; d_call: -; clone_size: few; cdr3_aa: CASSLRQFGETQYF; cdr3_nt: TGTGCCAGCAGCTTGAGACAGTTTGGAGAGACCCAGTACTTC
v_call: TRBV6-5; j_call: TRBJ1-2; d_call: -; clone_size: few; cdr3_aa: CASSSQWGLYGYTF; cdr3_nt: TGTGCCAGCAGTTCACAGTGGGGCCTCTATGGCTACACCTTC
v_call: TRBV11-3; j_call: TRBJ2-1; d_call: TRBD1; clone_size: few; cdr3_aa: CASSFSITGGYNEQFF; cdr3_nt: TGTGCCAGCAGCTTTTCCATAACAGGGGGATACAATGAGCAGTTCTTC
v_call: TRBV10-2; j_call: TRBJ2-2; d_call: -; clone_size: many; cdr3_aa: CATAESGVQGGELFF; cdr3_nt: TGCGCCACCGCTGAAAGCGGCGTCCAGGGCGGGGAGCTGTTTTTT
v_call: TRBV5-4; j_call: TRBJ2-3; d_call: -; clone_size: few; cdr3_aa: CASSQTEIPTDTQYF; cdr3_nt: TGTGCCAGCAGCCAAACTGAGATCCCCACAGATACGCAGTATTTT
v_call: TRBV6-2/TRBV6-3; j_call: TRBJ2-1; d_call: TRBD2; clone_size: few; cdr3_aa: CASSYSWLLAGVDEQFF; cdr3_nt: TGTGCCAGCAGTTACTCTTGGCTATTGGCGGGAGTGGATGAGCAGTTCTTC
v_call: TRBV7-9; j_call: TRBJ2-7; d_call: -; clone_size: many; cdr3_aa: CASSLSPSGYYEQYF; cdr3_nt: TGTGCCAGCAGCTTATCCCCATCAGGGTACTACGAGCAGTACTTC
v_call: TRBV9; j_call: TRBJ2-5; d_call: TRBD1; clone_size: -; cdr3_aa: CASSVQGVPETQYF; cdr3_nt: TGTGCCAGCAGCGTACAGGGGGTTCCGGAGACCCAGTACTTC
v_call: TRBV6-5; j_call: TRBJ1-1; d_call: TRBD1; clone_size: few; cdr3_aa: CASSYGRGPTEAFF; cdr3_nt: TGTGCCAGCAGTTACGGTAGGGGGCCCACTGAAGCTTTCTTT